Below, one TCR beta chain is given with its context. This sample is drawn from a study of T cell changes during pregnancy in multiple sclerosis. TCRdb's copy holds only in-frame clones and misses some; the assay was immunoSEQ multiplex PCR. The repertoire holds 70,000 or so clones, with roughly 91% as singletons. Sequencing used peripheral blood, obtained in the third trimester of pregnancy. The TCR was taken from a female donor in good health, enrolled as a control in a pregnancy study.

The CDR3: CASSHPGRENYGYTF. Here the CDR3 DNA reads TGCGCCAGCAGCCATCCGGGACGGGAGAACTATGGCTACACCTTC. The J gene is TRBJ1-2, the V gene TRBV4-3, with D perhaps TRBD1 (5 bases). CDR1 LGHNA and CDR2 YSLEER come from the germline V gene. V was shortened by 3 bases and J by 2 bases, with 13 bases between the two germline ends. The CDR3 is 15 amino acids.